These T cell receptor beta chains were read from a single sample in a study of response to subunit inactivated influenza vaccine. TCRdb re-analysed the RT-PCR reads in MiXCR, keeping a single row per CDR3 protein. This table has about 780,000 distinct CDR3 sequences, less than 20% appearing once. The starting material was PBMCs from blood, obtained roughly 5 days after vaccination. The receptor source for this set is a man in his fifties who received an inactivated influenza vaccine. Both conserved end residues are part of each CDR3. The D gene is left open where the match is weak. Expanded clones are given a class, and other clones once, few, many or no size at all.

CDR3 length	clone size	V gene	D gene	J gene	CDR3 DNA	CDR3 protein
15	once	TRBV6-2/TRBV6-3	.	TRBJ1-5	TGTGCCAGCAGTTACTTCGCGGGGGGTGGACAGCCCCAGCATTTT	CASSYFAGGGQPQHF
17	.	TRBV20-1	.	TRBJ2-6	TGCAGTGCTAGAGAAGAGCGTTACGTCTCTGGGGCCAACGTCCTGACTTTC	CSAREERYVSGANVLTF
13	.	TRBV20-1	TRBD1	TRBJ1-5	TGCAGTGCTGGGGACAGTGGCAATCAGCCCCAGCATTTT	CSAGDSGNQPQHF
15	.	TRBV6-5	.	TRBJ2-3	TGTGCCAGCAGTTACCCTGGGAGTGGCGGGCGTACGCAGTATTTT	CASSYPGSGGRTQYF
14	.	TRBV3-1	TRBD1	TRBJ1-2	TGTGCCAGCAGCCTTCGGACAGGGAAGGATGGCTACACCTTC	CASSLRTGKDGYTF
12	many	TRBV20-1	TRBD1	TRBJ1-2	TGCAGGCCCCACAGGGGGTCCTATGGCTACACCTTC	CRPHRGSYGYTF
17	few	TRBV4-2	TRBD2	TRBJ2-2	TGTGCCAGCAGCTTTCGACTAGCGGGGGGGCCCGACGGGGAGCTGTTTTTT	CASSFRLAGGPDGELFF
13	.	TRBV6-6	TRBD2	TRBJ2-1	TGTGCCACAGGGACTAGCGGGAGAGATGAGCAGTTCTTC	CATGTSGRDEQFF
15	.	TRBV6-5	TRBD2	TRBJ2-5	TGTGCCAGCAGTTATCCGGCGGGAGGGGAACAGACCCAGTACTTC	CASSYPAGGEQTQYF
14	.	TRBV20-1	TRBD1	TRBJ2-3	TGCAGTGCTTCGGGACAGGGGGCTGAAGATACGCAGTATTTT	CSASGQGAEDTQYF
13	.	TRBV7-9	.	TRBJ2-7	TGTGCCAGCAGCCCCCCGGACACCTACGAGCAGTACTTC	CASSPPDTYEQYF
15	many	TRBV6-5	TRBD1	TRBJ1-4	TGTGCCAGCAGTTACGGAGGGGGCAGCGGGGAAAAACTGTTTTTT	CASSYGGGSGEKLFF
15	.	TRBV27	TRBD2	TRBJ2-5	TGTGCCAGCAGCTCGACTAGCGGGGGGATAGAGACCCAGTACTTC	CASSSTSGGIETQYF
14	many	TRBV7-9	.	TRBJ2-1	TGTGCCAGCAGCTTGCAGGGGGGCCACAATGAGCAGTTCTTC	CASSLQGGHNEQFF
11	few	TRBV20-1	.	TRBJ2-5	TGCAGTCCGAACAACCAAGAGACCCAGTACTTC	CSPNNQETQYF
12	.	TRBV5-6	.	TRBJ1-5	TGTGCCAGCAGCTTGGACGGGACGCCCCAGCATTTT	CASSLDGTPQHF
16	few	TRBV6-1	TRBD2	TRBJ2-5	TGTGCCAGCAGTGCCGGGACTAGCGGAGGAGGAGAGACCCAGTACTTC	CASSAGTSGGGETQYF
15	few	TRBV20-1	TRBD2	TRBJ2-1	TGCAGTGCTAGAGAGACTAGCGGGATGTACAATGAGCAGTTCTTC	CSARETSGMYNEQFF
16	few	TRBV20-1	.	TRBJ2-1	TGCAGTGCTAGGGATCTTGTGGCGGGTTCCTACAATGAGCAGTTCTTC	CSARDLVAGSYNEQFF
16	.	TRBV24-1	TRBD2	TRBJ2-1	TGTGCCACCAGTGATCCGACTAGCGGGGGGTACAATGAGCAGTTCTTC	CATSDPTSGGYNEQFF
17	few	TRBV4-3	TRBD2	TRBJ2-2	TGCGCCAGCAGCCTCTACTTAGCGGGGGGGCGTACCGGGGAGCTGTTTTTT	CASSLYLAGGRTGELFF
14	.	TRBV20-1	TRBD2	TRBJ2-1	TGCAGTGCTGGCGGGGGGGTCTCCTACAATGAGCAGTTCTTC	CSAGGGVSYNEQFF
12	.	TRBV12-3/TRBV12-4	.	TRBJ2-1	TGTGCAACTGGGTCCTCTTACAATGAGCAGTTCTTC	CATGSSYNEQFF
16	.	TRBV10-3	TRBD1	TRBJ2-1	TGTGCCATCAGTGAGGAAAGGGACAGCTCCTACAATGAGCAGTTCTTC	CAISEERDSSYNEQFF
17	.	TRBV20-1	TRBD2	TRBJ2-3	TGCAGTGCTAGAGGAGGACTAGCGGGCCCTAGCACAGATACGCAGTATTTT	CSARGGLAGPSTDTQYF
13	.	TRBV30	.	TRBJ2-5	TGTGCCTGGATGGGGGACGGCCAAGATACCCAGTACTTC	CAWMGDGQDTQYF
14	many	TRBV7-2	TRBD2	TRBJ2-7	TGTGCCAGCAGCTGGACTAGCGGGACCTACGAGCAGTACTTC	CASSWTSGTYEQYF
12	.	TRBV2	.	TRBJ1-1	TGTGCCAGCGACAGGAGAGAAACTGAAGCTTTCTTT	CASDRRETEAFF